One sample yielded the 15 T cell receptor beta chains listed below, sequenced in a study of blood T cell repertoires in COVID-19. Assay: immunoSEQ multiplex PCR; the TCRdb copy retains only in-frame clones and omits some. The table lists over 350,000 clones, 80% to 90% of them singletons. Sequencing input: peripheral blood. The receptor set was obtained from a woman under 40 with acute or convalescent COVID-19.

The CDR3 loop is CASSNPGQGPHTQYF. Here the CDR3 DNA reads TGTGCCAGCAGCAATCCGGGACAGGGCCCCCATACGCAGTATTTT. The chain recombines TRBV7-9 with TRBJ2-3; TRBD1 aligns across 9 bases. CDR1 and CDR2 from the germline V gene are SEHNR and FQNEAQ (reference sequence). The CDR3 length is 15 residues. J lost 7 bases, V lost 5 bases, and 10 bases had no gene match.

This sequence joins TRBV4-1 and TRBJ2-5, with TRBD1 matching over 9 bases. The germline gives CDR1 MGHRA, CDR2 YSYEKL. The CDR3 spans 15 residues. Germline trimming cut 10 bases from V and 1 base from J; bases unmatched to any gene: 10. CDR3 DNA: TGCGCCATCAGAACCCGGGACAGGGCCCAAGAGACCCAGTACTTC. Encoded protein: CAIRTRDRAQETQYF.

In its sample, this clone was seen once. The genes are TRBV5-1 and TRBJ2-5; tentatively, D is TRBD2 (6 bases). CDR1 is SGHRS, CDR2 YFSETQ, per germline. V was pared by 0 bases and J by 5 bases, with 8 bases between. The CDR3 length is 13 residues. The CDR3: CASSLVAGETQYF. CDR3 nucleotides: TGCGCCAGCAGCTTGGTTGCGGGGGAGACCCAGTACTTC.

CDR3 nucleotides: TGTGCCACCACTTTGGACAGGGCTAGGGGAAACATTCAGTACTTC. It specifies CATTLDRARGNIQYF. This sequence joins TRBV15 and TRBJ2-4, with TRBD1 identical over 8 bases. Germline values: CDR1 LNHNV, CDR2 YYDKDF (reference sequence). This CDR3 is built from 15 residues. Unmatched junction bases numbered 11, after V lost 7 bases and J lost 6 bases.

The CDR3, as DNA: TGTGCCAGCAGCCCGACGACAGGGGGCCTCTACGAGCAGTACTTC. This sequence encodes CASSPTTGGLYEQYF. V usage is TRBV9 and J usage is TRBJ2-7, with 10 bases lining up with TRBD1. The CDR3 loop spans 15 amino acids. The J segment lost 3 bases and the V segment lost 4 bases, leaving 7 bases of the junction unmatched. Germline V gene sequence: CDR1 SGDLS, CDR2 YYNGEE.

The chain combines TRBV6-4 with TRBJ1-2; tentative D call: TRBD1 (5 bases). CDR1 MRHNA and CDR2 SNTAGT come from the germline V gene. The CDR3 spans 17 residues. V lost 11 bases, J lost 0 bases, and 25 bases lay in between. DNA for the CDR3: TGTGCCCCAATCAAAAAGGGGTGTTGGGTACCTAACTATGGCTACACCTTC. Translating it yields CAPIKKGCWVPNYGYTF.

Ten or more counts support this clone. The V call is TRBV25-1, the J call TRBJ2-1; 7 positions agree with TRBD1. CDR1 MGHDK and CDR2 SYGVNS come from the germline V gene. The CDR3 extends over 15 amino acids. The J segment lost 4 bases and the V segment lost 4 bases, leaving 7 bases of the junction unmatched. This CDR3 reads CASSVNPGQYNEQFF. In DNA form, the CDR3 reads TGTGCCAGCAGTGTGAACCCGGGACAGTACAATGAGCAGTTCTTC.

This clone is a singleton in its sample. The J gene is TRBJ2-7, the V gene TRBV7-9; 7 bases align to TRBD1. Germline-derived CDR1 and CDR2 are SEHNR and FQNEAQ (reference sequence). This CDR3 has 12 residues. V lost 7 bases and J lost 6; bases outside the gene matches: 6. The CDR3 protein is CASTQTGPEQYF. The CDR3 nucleotides read TGTGCCAGCACACAGACAGGGCCCGAGCAGTACTTC.

The rearrangement joins TRBV20-1 to TRBJ1-1; D is uncertain. Between the trimmed V and J ends, which lost 4 bases and 1 base, there was a span of 4 bases. From germline, CDR1 is DFQATT and CDR2 SNEGSKA (reference sequence). The CDR3 extends over 11 amino acids. In DNA form, the CDR3 reads TGCAGTGCTATTAGGAACACTGAAGCTTTCTTT. As protein: CSAIRNTEAFF.

This clone was observed once. The chain has TRBV3-1 (or the pseudogene TRBV3-2) and TRBJ1-4; 7 nucleotides agree with TRBD1. The length of the CDR3 is 16 residues. V gave up 0 bases and J gave up 2 bases; unmatched junction bases: 3. Germline V gene lookup returns CDR1 LGHDT and CDR2 YNNKEL (reference sequence). CDR3 nucleotides: TGTGCCAGCAGCCAAGATGAGGGGGCGACTAATGAAAAACTGTTTTTT. Translating gives CASSQDEGATNEKLFF.

The chain recombines TRBV30 with TRBJ1-2; no clear D gene. The germline V gene encodes CDR1 GTSNPN and CDR2 SVGIG (reference sequence). CDR3 length equals 12 residues. V lost 4 bases, J lost 4 bases, and 10 bases lay in between. CDR3 DNA: TGTGCCTGGACACCCATAGCCTATGGCTACACCTTC. This sequence encodes CAWTPIAYGYTF.

This clone showed up just once. The chain has TRBV6-5 and TRBJ1-2; the match to TRBD1 covers 8 bases. Trimming took 5 bases from V and 7 from J; bases not matched to a gene: 3. The CDR3 runs to 12 residues. Germline V gene data show CDR1 as MNHEY and CDR2 as SVGAGI. CDR3 residues: CASSRTGGGYTF. The CDR3 nucleotides are TGTGCCAGCAGTCGCACAGGGGGTGGCTACACCTTC.

The chain couples TRBV6-5 to TRBJ2-7, with 12 bases fitting TRBD2. The germline V gene has CDR1 MNHEY and CDR2 SVGAGI. The CDR3 length is 14 residues. The junction had 4 bases not matched to a gene; V was cut back by 6 bases and J by 4 bases. The CDR3 is CASSATSGGYEQYF. DNA of the CDR3: TGTGCCAGCAGCGCGACTAGCGGGGGATACGAGCAGTACTTC.

The CDR3 bases are TGTGCCAGCAGCTCCACAGGGGGCCCCACAGATACGCAGTATTTT. It specifies CASSSTGGPTDTQYF. The chain is built from TRBV6-5 and TRBJ2-3, with TRBD1 matching over 9 bases. CDR3 size: 15 residues. Unmatched junction bases numbered 6, after V lost 6 bases and J lost 2 bases. CDR1 MNHEY and CDR2 SVGAGI come from the germline V gene.

The V call is TRBV4-1, the J call TRBJ2-1; D not resolved. Trimming took off 1 base at V and 7 bases at J, with 5 bases between the two ends. CDR1 is MGHRA and CDR2 is YSYEKL in the germline V gene. The CDR3 consists of 12 residues. CDR3 loop: CASSQVENEQFF. The DNA of the CDR3 is TGCGCCAGCAGCCAAGTCGAGAATGAGCAGTTCTTC.